This TCR beta chain appears in the sequencing data of a study of early T cells in non-severe SARS-CoV-2 infection. Study outcomes and limitations: Anti-spike CD8 responses were favored in VDJdb matching, and private and CD4 specificities were missed.

TCRdb called the 5' RACE reads again in MiXCR, with one record for every CDR3 protein. The profile shows tens of thousands of distinct CDR3 sequences, over 15% of them singletons. Germline CDR1 reads MNHEY; CDR2 reads SVGEGT. V was trimmed by 8 bases and J by 4 bases, leaving 17 bases between them. The CDR3 extends over 14 amino acids. This clonotype has just a few counts. The antigen is unknown. The material was whole blood, obtained at baseline. This sequence was found in an adult who was a healthcare worker with PCR-confirmed SARS-CoV-2 infection or an uninfected control (not recorded which). V is TRBV6-2 or TRBV6-3 and J is TRBJ1-1; tentative D call: TRBD1 (6 bases). The CDR3, as DNA: TGTGCCAGCTTTGCGCCGGGACACATCACTGAAGCTTTCTTT. Amino acids: CASFAPGHITEAFF.